Listed below are T cell receptor beta chains from one sample, sequenced in a study of blood T cell repertoires in COVID-19. Produced via immunoSEQ multiplex PCR; TCRdb's table is partial and in-frame only. The data show about 200,000 clones, around 79% seen once. Input material: peripheral blood. The receptors shown here come from a woman between 35 and 50 years old with COVID-19, enrolled during active disease. Both conserved end residues are part of each CDR3. Fields, in order: J gene, V gene, CDR3 protein.

TRBJ1-2	TRBV6-4	CASSREQGSYGYTF
TRBJ2-2	TRBV4-1	CASSQEDLAVNTGELFF
TRBJ2-5	TRBV25-1	CASLGGTQETQYF
TRBJ1-5	TRBV7-3	CASSSARGQPQHF
TRBJ1-2	TRBV19	CASMGGLGYGYTF
TRBJ1-2	TRBV19	CASSSNRRDRGRYGYTF
TRBJ2-1	TRBV7-6	CASSLEAVKYNEQFF
TRBJ1-5	TRBV30	CAGGANNQPQHF
TRBJ2-1	TRBV6-8	CASSPAGTGCNEQFF
TRBJ2-5	TRBV7-9	CASSLVGRGGSETQYF
TRBJ2-1	TRBV7-3	CASSLLAGGSNEQFF
TRBJ2-3	TRBV2	CASSLRVAGADTQYF
TRBJ2-5	TRBV11-3	CASSLATQETQYF
TRBJ1-4	TRBV3-1/TRBV3-2	CASSITRSTEKLFF
TRBJ1-3	TRBV7-8	CASSLDPGQGRNTIYF
TRBJ2-6	TRBV30	CALKPGSGANVLTF
TRBJ2-7	TRBV13	CASSYAGLSEQYF
TRBJ2-7	TRBV6-5	CASNKGQGPYEQYF
TRBJ1-5	TRBV5-1	CASSLDRGDQPQHF
TRBJ1-5	TRBV14	CASSQHDQPQHF
TRBJ2-7	TRBV12-3/TRBV12-4	CASTLGGYYEQYF
TRBJ2-5	TRBV7-8	CASSPRTGQETQYF
TRBJ2-3	TRBV7-2	CASSSWRGDTQYF
TRBJ1-6	TRBV2	CASRPEGSPLHF
TRBJ2-7	TRBV3-1/TRBV3-2	CASSQDGLSRSEQYF
TRBJ2-7	TRBV9	CASSVELSHDEQYF
TRBJ2-7	TRBV10-2	CASSARPPPVYEQYF
TRBJ2-7	TRBV7-9	CASSAARTATTYEQYF
TRBJ1-2	TRBV6-2/TRBV6-3	CASSYVPLGQGAWYGYTF
TRBJ1-1	TRBV7-2	CASSKRTGRTEAFF
TRBJ2-5	TRBV13	CASSLNPGPETQYF
TRBJ2-7	TRBV2	CASNRAYEQYF
TRBJ2-5	TRBV15	CATSRDLAAETQYF
TRBJ1-1	TRBV7-2	CASSPQFAGTEAFF
TRBJ2-3	TRBV29-1	CSVATSVRDTQYF
TRBJ2-7	TRBV11-2	CASSSFSTSRGYEQYF
TRBJ2-5	TRBV7-9	CASSLGFAGPGTQYF
TRBJ2-3	TRBV7-9	CASSSGRGGSTDTQYF
TRBJ1-2	TRBV6-5	CASSYGEGGYTF
TRBJ1-6	TRBV5-1	CASSLAGTENSPLHF
TRBJ2-4	TRBV2	CASSEGGLGDIQYF
TRBJ2-7	TRBV27	CASSSGMTYEQYF
TRBJ1-6	TRBV18	CASSPSGQGGISPLHF
TRBJ2-1	TRBV5-1	CASSAAGLAGGNEQFF
TRBJ2-1	TRBV4-1	CASSQGGLAGDNEQFF
TRBJ2-7	TRBV19	CASSTPQARGQYF
TRBJ2-3	TRBV4-1	CASSQAGTGYTDTQYF